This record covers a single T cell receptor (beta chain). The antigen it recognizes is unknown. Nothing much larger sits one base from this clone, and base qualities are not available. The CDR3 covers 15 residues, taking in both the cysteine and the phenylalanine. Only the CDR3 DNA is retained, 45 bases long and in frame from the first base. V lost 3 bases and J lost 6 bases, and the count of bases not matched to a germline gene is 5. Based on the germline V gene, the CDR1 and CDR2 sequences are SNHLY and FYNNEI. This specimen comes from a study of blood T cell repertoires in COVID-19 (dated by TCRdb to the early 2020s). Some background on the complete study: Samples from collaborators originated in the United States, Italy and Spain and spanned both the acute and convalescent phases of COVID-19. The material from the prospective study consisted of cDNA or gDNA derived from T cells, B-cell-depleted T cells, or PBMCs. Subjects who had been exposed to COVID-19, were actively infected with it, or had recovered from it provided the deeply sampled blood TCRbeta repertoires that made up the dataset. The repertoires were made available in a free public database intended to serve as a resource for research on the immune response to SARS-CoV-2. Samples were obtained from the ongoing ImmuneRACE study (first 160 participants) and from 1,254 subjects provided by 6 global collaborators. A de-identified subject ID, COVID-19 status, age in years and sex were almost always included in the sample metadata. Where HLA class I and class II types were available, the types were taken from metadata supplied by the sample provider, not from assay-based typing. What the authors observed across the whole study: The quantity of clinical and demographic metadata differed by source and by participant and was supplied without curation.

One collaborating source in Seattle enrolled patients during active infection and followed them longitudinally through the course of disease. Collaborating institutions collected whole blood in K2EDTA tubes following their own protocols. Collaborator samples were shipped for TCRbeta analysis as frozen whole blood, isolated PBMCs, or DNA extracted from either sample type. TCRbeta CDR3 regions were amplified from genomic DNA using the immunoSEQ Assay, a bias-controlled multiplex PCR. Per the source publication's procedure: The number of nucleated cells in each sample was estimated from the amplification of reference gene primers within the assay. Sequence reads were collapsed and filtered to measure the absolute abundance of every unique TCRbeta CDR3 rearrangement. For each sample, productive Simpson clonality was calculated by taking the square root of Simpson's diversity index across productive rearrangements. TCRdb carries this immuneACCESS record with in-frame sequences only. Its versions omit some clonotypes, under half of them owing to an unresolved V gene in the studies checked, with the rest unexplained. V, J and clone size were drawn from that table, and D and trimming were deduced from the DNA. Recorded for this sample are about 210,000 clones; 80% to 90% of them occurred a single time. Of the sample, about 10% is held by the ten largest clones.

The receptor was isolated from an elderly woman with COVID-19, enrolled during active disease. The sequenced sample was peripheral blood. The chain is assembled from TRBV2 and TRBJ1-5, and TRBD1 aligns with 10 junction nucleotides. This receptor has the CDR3 CASSDETGGGQPQHF. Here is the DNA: TGTGCCAGCAGTGACGAGACAGGGGGCGGTCAGCCCCAGCATTTT.